Each of the 13 T cell receptor beta chains below was sequenced from the same sample in a study of blood T cell repertoires in COVID-19. Repertoires were generated with immunoSEQ multiplex PCR, while TCRdb's copy carries only in-frame clones and drops some. The sample consists of about 69,000 clones, roughly 90% of them appearing once. Specimen: peripheral blood. Receptor source: a man over 45 with acute or convalescent COVID-19.

This chain connects TRBV19 to TRBJ2-7; 10 bases align to TRBD2. The CDR3 consists of 17 residues. Unmatched junction bases numbered 10, after V lost 4 bases and J lost 1 base. Germline CDR1 and CDR2: LNHDA and SQIVND (reference sequence). The CDR3 protein is CASSRRGTSDYSYEQYF. In DNA, the CDR3 is TGTGCCAGTAGTAGGCGGGGGACTAGCGATTATTCCTACGAGCAGTACTTC.

The V and J genes are TRBV12-3 or TRBV12-4 and TRBJ1-2; D gene uncertain. Trimming took off 2 bases at V and 9 bases at J, with 13 bases between the two ends. This CDR3 has 13 residues. Written as DNA, the CDR3 is TGTGCCAGCAGTTTATCCGGTAGCCTCAGCTACACCTTC. Its protein is CASSLSGSLSYTF.

The chain uses TRBV19 and TRBJ2-7, with a weak D call TRBD1 (5 bases). Germline V lookup: CDR1 LNHDA, CDR2 SQIVND (reference sequence). Trimming pared 5 bases from V and 1 base from J, leaving 9 bases between. The CDR3 length is 13 residues. The CDR3 DNA is TGTGCCAGTAGTCCCCAGGGATCCTACGAGCAGTACTTC. This encodes CASSPQGSYEQYF. Combining the CDR3 with reference TRBV19 and TRBJ2-7 gives the whole variable domain DGGITQSPKYLFRKEGQNVTLSCEQNLNHDAMYWYRQDPGQGLRLIYYSQIVNDFQKGDIAEGYSVSREKKESFPLTVTSAQKNPTAFYLCASSPQGSYEQYFGPGTRLTVT.

The chain has TRBV15 and TRBJ1-1; D uncertain. This CDR3 contains 12 residues. Trimming left V 2 bases short and J 8 bases short, with 9 bases between. Germline CDR1 LNHNV, CDR2 YYDKDF (reference sequence). The CDR3 DNA reads TGTGCCACCAGCAGACATGCAGAAGAAGCTTTCTTT. Its translation: CATSRHAEEAFF.

The chain is built from TRBV6-5 and TRBJ2-7; 9 bases fit TRBD2. Germline CDR1 is MNHEY and CDR2 is SVGAGI. V shed 6 bases and J 5 bases; nucleotides not matched to a gene: 8. This CDR3 has 14 amino acids. The DNA for the CDR3 is TGTGCCAGCAGACCACCTAGCGGGACGAACGAGCAGTACTTC. It yields the protein CASRPPSGTNEQYF.

The chain couples TRBV21-1 to TRBJ1-2; the table calls TRBD1, which could not be checked here. TRBV21-1 is a pseudogene segment. The CDR3 contains 14 residues. DNA for the CDR3: TGTGCCAGCACCCGACAGGGGGCGGACTATGGCTACACCTTC. It encodes CASTRQGADYGYTF.

This rearrangement joins TRBV6-5 to TRBJ2-1; no clear D. In germline, CDR1 is MNHEY, CDR2 SVGAGI. V gave up 6 bases and J gave up 3 bases, with 6 bases separating them. The CDR3 covers 12 residues. The CDR3 spells CASSPNYNEQFF. The CDR3 DNA reads as TGTGCCAGCAGCCCCAACTACAATGAGCAGTTCTTC.

The chain is built from TRBV11-3 and TRBJ2-3, with 11 bases aligning to TRBD2. The CDR3 has 16 residues. CDR1 and CDR2 (germline): SGHNT, YENEEA. Unmatched junction bases numbered 4, after V lost 5 bases and J lost 0 bases. CDR3 bases: TGTGCCAGCAGCACAGGGACTAGCGGTAGCACAGATACGCAGTATTTT. It encodes CASSTGTSGSTDTQYF.

This clone was seen a single time. The V call is TRBV24-1, the J call TRBJ1-3; D is ambiguous. This CDR3 region has 17 residues. Germline V CDR1 and CDR2: KGHDR, SFDVKD. The germline V and J ends were trimmed by 6 bases and 2 bases, with 19 bases remaining between them. DNA for the CDR3: TGTGCCACCAGTTACATCTGTTTCACTATACCTGGAAACACCATATATTTT. Translation gives CATSYICFTIPGNTIYF.

The chain employs TRBV18 and TRBJ1-2; tentatively, D is TRBD1 (6 bases). The germline gives CDR1 KGHSH, CDR2 LQKENI. CDR3 size: 15 residues. The V gene lost 2 bases and the J gene lost 4 bases, with 14 bases spanning the gap. The CDR3 loop reads CASSPIATGPYGYTF. The CDR3 nucleotides read TGTGCCAGCTCACCAATTGCGACAGGCCCCTATGGCTACACCTTC.

CDR3 region: CASSIGLAGAWNQETQYF. DNA of the CDR3: TGCGCCAGCAGCATTGGACTAGCGGGAGCCTGGAACCAAGAGACCCAGTACTTC. The V and J genes are TRBV5-1 and TRBJ2-5, with TRBD2 matching 13 bases. CDR1 SGHRS and CDR2 YFSETQ come from the germline V gene. This CDR3 is built from 18 residues. The V and J ends lost 4 bases and 0 bases, in that order; junction bases with no gene match: 9.

The chain employs TRBV2 and TRBJ2-5; TRBD1 matches at 8 bases. The germline CDR1 and CDR2 sequences are SNHLY and FYNNEI. With V trimmed by 5 bases and J by 6 bases, 5 bases remained unmatched. This CDR3 contains 13 residues. The CDR3 sequence: CASSSGQGKTQYF. DNA of the CDR3: TGTGCCAGCAGTTCCGGACAGGGAAAGACCCAGTACTTC.

The gene calls are TRBV5-1 and TRBJ2-5, with D perhaps TRBD2 (5 bases). V was pared by 7 bases and J by 2 bases, with 27 bases between. The CDR3 covers 18 residues. From germline, CDR1 is SGHRS and CDR2 YFSETQ. This CDR3 is CASQLEVWVSGRQETQYF. The DNA for the CDR3 is TGCGCCAGCCAATTGGAGGTGTGGGTTTCAGGCCGACAAGAGACCCAGTACTTC.